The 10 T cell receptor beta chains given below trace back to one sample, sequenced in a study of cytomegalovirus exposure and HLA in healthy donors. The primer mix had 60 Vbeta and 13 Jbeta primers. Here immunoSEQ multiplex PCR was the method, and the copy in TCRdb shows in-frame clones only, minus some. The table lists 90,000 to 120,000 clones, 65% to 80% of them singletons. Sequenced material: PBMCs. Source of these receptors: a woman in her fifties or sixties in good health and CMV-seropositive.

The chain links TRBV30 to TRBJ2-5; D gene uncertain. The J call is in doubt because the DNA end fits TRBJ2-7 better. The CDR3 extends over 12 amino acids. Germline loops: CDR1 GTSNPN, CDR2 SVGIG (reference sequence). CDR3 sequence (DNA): TGTGCCTGGAGTCCCGTCTCCTACGAGCAGTACTTC. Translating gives CAWSPVSYEQYF.

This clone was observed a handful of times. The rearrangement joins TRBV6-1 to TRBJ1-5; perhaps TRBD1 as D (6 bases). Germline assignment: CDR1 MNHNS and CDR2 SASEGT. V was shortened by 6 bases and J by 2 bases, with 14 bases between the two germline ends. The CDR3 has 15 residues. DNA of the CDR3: TGTGCCAGCAGCTCGAGGGGGTCTGGCAATCAGCCCCAGCATTTT. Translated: CASSSRGSGNQPQHF.

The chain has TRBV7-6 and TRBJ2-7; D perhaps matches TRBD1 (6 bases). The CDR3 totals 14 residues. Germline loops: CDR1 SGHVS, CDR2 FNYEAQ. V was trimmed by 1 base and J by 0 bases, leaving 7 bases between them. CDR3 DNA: TGTGCCAGCAGCTTAGGGACAGTCTCCTACGAGCAGTACTTC. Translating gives CASSLGTVSYEQYF. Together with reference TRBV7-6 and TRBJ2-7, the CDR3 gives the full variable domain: GAGVSQSPRYKVTKRGQDVALRCDPISGHVSLYWYRQALGQGPEFLTYFNYEAQQDKSGLPNDRFSAERPEGSISTLTIQRTEQRDSAMYRCASSLGTVSYEQYFGPGTRLTVT.

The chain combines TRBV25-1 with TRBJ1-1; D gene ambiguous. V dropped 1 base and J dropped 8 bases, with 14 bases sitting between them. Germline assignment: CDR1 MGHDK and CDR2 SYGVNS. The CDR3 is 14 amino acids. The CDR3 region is CASSELIEQTEAFF. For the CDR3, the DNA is TGTGCCAGCAGTGAATTAATCGAGCAGACAGAAGCTTTCTTT.

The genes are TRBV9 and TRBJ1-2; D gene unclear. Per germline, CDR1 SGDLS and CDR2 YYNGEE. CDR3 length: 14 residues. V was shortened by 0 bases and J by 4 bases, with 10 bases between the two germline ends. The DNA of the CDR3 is TGTGCCAGCAGCGTAGACGAGGGAAGCTATGGCTACACCTTC. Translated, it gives CASSVDEGSYGYTF.

Here the CDR3 reads CASSFRPGQNTEAFF. CDR3 in DNA: TGTGCCAGCAGCTTTAGACCGGGACAGAACACTGAAGCTTTCTTT. The V gene is TRBV7-6, the J gene TRBJ1-1; possibly TRBD1 for D (6 bases). V lost 3 bases to trimming and J lost 1 base, with 12 bases between them. Germline V gene data show CDR1 as SGHVS and CDR2 as FNYEAQ. This CDR3 contains 15 residues.

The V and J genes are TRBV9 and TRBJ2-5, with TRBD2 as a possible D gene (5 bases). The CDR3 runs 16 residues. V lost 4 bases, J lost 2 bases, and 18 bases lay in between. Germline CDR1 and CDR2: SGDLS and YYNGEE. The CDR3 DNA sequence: TGTGCCAGCAGCCTCTCACGTGGTAGCGCACAAGAGACCCAGTACTTC. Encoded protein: CASSLSRGSAQETQYF.

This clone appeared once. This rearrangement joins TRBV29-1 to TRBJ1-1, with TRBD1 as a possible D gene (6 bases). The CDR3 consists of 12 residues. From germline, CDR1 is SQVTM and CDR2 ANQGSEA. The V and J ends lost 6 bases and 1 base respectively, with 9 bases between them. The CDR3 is CSVATGNTEAFF. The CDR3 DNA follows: TGCAGCGTCGCGACAGGGAACACTGAAGCTTTCTTT.

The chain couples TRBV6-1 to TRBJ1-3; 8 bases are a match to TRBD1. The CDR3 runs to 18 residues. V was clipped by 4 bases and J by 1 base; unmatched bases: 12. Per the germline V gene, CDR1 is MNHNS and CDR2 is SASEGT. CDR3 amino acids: CASSASGQVISSGNTIYF. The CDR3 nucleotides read TGTGCCAGCAGTGCGTCGGGACAGGTCATCAGTTCTGGAAACACCATATATTTT.

CDR3 nucleotides: TGTGCCAGCAGTTCCGGGACTAGCAACGAAGATACGCAGTATTTT. Protein product: CASSSGTSNEDTQYF. The chain has TRBV7-9 and TRBJ2-3; the match to TRBD2 covers 9 bases. Germline CDR1 SEHNR, CDR2 FQNEAQ (reference sequence). The trim removed 6 bases at V and 5 bases at J, leaving 9 bases unmatched. The CDR3 is 15 residues long.